These T cell receptor beta chains were read from a single sample in a study of blood T cells in healthy people across ages. MiXCR, applied by TCRdb to the 5' RACE reads, yields one record per CDR3 protein. Altogether over a million distinct CDR3 sequences are present, approximately 42% being singletons, with the ten largest covering over 3.5%. Material: blood. Every receptor here comes from a woman in her late teens or twenties in good health. The CDR3 runs from the conserved cysteine through the conserved F or W.

j_gene	v_gene	len	CDR3aa
TRBJ2-1	TRBV7-2	15	CASSITSGGSYEQFF
.	TRBV10-3	16	CAISETAGGSYNEQYF
TRBJ2-5	TRBV20-1	14	CSARDILVRETQYF
TRBJ2-7	TRBV3-1	15	CASSNTGTRSYEQYF
TRBJ1-4	TRBV20-1	12	CSATHLEEKLFF
TRBJ1-4	TRBV12-3/TRBV12-4	11	CASSLGTVVFF
TRBJ2-3	TRBV5-4	16	CASSGTSGTSTDTQYF
TRBJ2-5	TRBV27	13	CASSLNNLETQYF
TRBJ2-2	TRBV20-1	15	CSARPSGRAAGELFF
TRBJ2-7	TRBV14	13	CASSQAFQGEQYF
TRBJ2-7	TRBV7-2	14	CASSPDRYSYEQYF
TRBJ2-3	TRBV7-9	16	CASSLAFGGSADTQYF
TRBJ2-1	TRBV6-1	11	CASSGGNEQFF
TRBJ2-1	TRBV4-1	13	CASSQGINYEQFF
TRBJ2-7	TRBV10-3	13	CAISEYPSYEQYF
TRBJ2-3	TRBV9	16	CASSVRSGSSTDTQYF
TRBJ2-6	TRBV28	16	CASTSYRGYWANVLTF
TRBJ1-5	TRBV6-5	16	CASKPLGGRSNQPQHF
TRBJ2-5	TRBV3-1	18	CASSQVNLLAGFQETQYF
TRBJ1-2	TRBV4-1	14	CASSQGAASYGYTF
TRBJ1-2	TRBV29-1	11	CSVYGQLGYTF
TRBJ2-1	TRBV7-2	19	CASSLVRTSGASSYNEQFF
TRBJ2-5	TRBV11-2	14	CASMAGTGIGTQYF
TRBJ1-1	TRBV20-1	13	CSASSGTNTEAFF
TRBJ1-1	TRBV27	13	CASTGTGYTEAFF
TRBJ2-6	TRBV20-1	14	CSARGVSGANVLTF
TRBJ1-1	TRBV29-1	14	CSVEAGGGDTEAFF
TRBJ1-5	TRBV6-1	15	CASRGHRKGSRPQHF
TRBJ2-3	TRBV5-6	17	CASSENTASGRLDTQYF
TRBJ2-2	TRBV5-1	15	CASSLGPSAAGELFF